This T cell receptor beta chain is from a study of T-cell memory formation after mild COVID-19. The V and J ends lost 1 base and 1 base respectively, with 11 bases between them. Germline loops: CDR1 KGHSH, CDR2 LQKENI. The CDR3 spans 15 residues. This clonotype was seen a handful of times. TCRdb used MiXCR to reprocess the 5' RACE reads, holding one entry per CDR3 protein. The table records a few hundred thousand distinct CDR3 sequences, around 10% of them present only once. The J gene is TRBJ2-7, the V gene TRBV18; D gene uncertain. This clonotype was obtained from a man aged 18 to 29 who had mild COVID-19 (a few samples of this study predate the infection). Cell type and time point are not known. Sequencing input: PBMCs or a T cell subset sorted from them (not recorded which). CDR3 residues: CASSPRQGRSYEQYF. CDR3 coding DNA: TGTGCCAGCTCACCACGCCAAGGAAGGTCCTACGAGCAGTACTTC.